This section outlines one T cell receptor (beta chain) sequence together with its context. The treatment: randomized to nivolumab then ipilimumab (arm A) or the reverse (arm B). No patient had prior DNA-damaging chemotherapy. PBMC sorting kept live CD3+CD8+ cells without CD19 or CD56. TCRdb keeps only in-frame clones here, not all; method: immunoSEQ multiplex PCR. The sample shows around 39,000 clones, roughly four fifths of them seen only once. The CDR3 totals 13 residues. V lost 6 bases and J lost 0; bases outside the gene matches: 1. The V gene's germline CDR1 is MNHEY and CDR2 SMNVEV (reference sequence). This record comes from a study of sequential checkpoint blockade in melanoma. In the study overall: First-line arms were nivolumab then ipilimumab, or the reverse, randomized 1:1. Maintenance nivolumab came after either treatment sequence.

V gene TRBV27 combines with J gene TRBJ2-5; 7 bases match TRBD1. The TCR comes from a human donor with melanoma. Specimen: CD8+ T cells sorted from blood (inferred from file names), collected from a patient given nivolumab and ipilimumab in sequence. The CDR3 loop is CASSDRDQETQYF. The DNA of the CDR3 is TGTGCCAGCAGCGACAGGGACCAAGAGACCCAGTACTTC.